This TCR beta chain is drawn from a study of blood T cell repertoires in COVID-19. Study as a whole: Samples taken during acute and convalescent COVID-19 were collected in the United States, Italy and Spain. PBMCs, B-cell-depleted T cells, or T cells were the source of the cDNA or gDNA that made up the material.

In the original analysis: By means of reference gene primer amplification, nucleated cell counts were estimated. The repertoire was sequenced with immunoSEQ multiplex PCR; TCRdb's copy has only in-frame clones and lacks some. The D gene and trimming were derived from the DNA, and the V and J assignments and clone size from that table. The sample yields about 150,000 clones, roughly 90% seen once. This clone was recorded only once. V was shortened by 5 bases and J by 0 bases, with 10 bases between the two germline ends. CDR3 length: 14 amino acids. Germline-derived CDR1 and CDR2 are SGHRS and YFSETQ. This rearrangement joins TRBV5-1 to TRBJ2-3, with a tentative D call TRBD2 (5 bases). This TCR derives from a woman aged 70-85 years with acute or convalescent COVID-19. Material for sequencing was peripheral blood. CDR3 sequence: CASRIAQSTDTQYF. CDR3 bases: TGCGCCAGCAGAATAGCGCAAAGCACAGATACGCAGTATTTT.